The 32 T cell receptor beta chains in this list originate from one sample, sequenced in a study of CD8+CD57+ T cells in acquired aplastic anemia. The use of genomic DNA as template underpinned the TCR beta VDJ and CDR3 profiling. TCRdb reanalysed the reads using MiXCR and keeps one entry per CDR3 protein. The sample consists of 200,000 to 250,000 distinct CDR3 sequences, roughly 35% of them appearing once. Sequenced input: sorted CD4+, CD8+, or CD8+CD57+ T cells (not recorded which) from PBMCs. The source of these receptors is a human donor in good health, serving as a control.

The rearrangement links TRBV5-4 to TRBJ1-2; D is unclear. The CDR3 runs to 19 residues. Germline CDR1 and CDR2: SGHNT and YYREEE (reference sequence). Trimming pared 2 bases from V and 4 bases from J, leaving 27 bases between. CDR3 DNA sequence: TGTGCCAGCAGCTTCAGTTGGGATTTCTTGGACCGTAGTCGCTATGGCTACACCTTC. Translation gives CASSFSWDFLDRSRYGYTF. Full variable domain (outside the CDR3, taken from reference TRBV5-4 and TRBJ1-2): ETGVTQSPTHLIKTRGQQVTLRCSSQSGHNTVSWYQQALGQGPQFIFQYYREEENGRGNFPPRFSGLQFPNYSSELNVNALELDDSALYLCASSFSWDFLDRSRYGYTFGSGTRLTVV.

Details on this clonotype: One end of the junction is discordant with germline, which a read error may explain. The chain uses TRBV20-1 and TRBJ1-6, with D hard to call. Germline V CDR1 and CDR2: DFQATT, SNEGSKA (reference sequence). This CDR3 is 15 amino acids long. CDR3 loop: CSALEMGSYNSPLHF. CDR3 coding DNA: TGCAGTGCGCTGGAGATGGGGTCCTACAATTCACCCCTCCACTTT.

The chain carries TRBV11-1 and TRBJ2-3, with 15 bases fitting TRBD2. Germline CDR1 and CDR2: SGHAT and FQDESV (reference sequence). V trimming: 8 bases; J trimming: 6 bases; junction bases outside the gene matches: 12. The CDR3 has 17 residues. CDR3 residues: CASPGTSGGPGADTQYF. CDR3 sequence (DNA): TGTGCCAGCCCCGGGACTAGCGGGGGGCCGGGAGCGGATACGCAGTATTTT.

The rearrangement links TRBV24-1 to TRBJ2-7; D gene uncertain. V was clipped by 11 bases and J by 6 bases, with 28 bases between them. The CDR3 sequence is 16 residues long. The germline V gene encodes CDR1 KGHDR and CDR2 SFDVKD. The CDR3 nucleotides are TGTGCCAGCTCACCCTCTGCGGACGTATCAATCCGCGAGCAGTACTTC. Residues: CASSPSADVSIREQYF.

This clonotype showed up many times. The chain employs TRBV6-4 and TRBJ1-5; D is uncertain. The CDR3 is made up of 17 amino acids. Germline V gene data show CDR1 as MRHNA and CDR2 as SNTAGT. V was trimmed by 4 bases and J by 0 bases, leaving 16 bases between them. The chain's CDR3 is CASSVRLSFYSNQPQHF. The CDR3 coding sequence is TGTGCCAGCAGTGTAAGGTTATCGTTTTATAGCAATCAGCCCCAGCATTTT.

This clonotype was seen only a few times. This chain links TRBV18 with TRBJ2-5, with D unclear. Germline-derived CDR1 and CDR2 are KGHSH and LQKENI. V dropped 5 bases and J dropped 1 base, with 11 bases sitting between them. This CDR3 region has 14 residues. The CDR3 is CASSDITSQETQYF. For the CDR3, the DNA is TGTGCCAGCTCAGACATAACCAGCCAAGAGACCCAGTACTTC.

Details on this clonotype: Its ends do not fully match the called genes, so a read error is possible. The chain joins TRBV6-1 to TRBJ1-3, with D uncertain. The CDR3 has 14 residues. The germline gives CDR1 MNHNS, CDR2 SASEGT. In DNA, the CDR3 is TGTGCCAGCCGGGAAGACCTCAGATTAAACACCGTATATTTT. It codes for CASREDLRLNTVYF.

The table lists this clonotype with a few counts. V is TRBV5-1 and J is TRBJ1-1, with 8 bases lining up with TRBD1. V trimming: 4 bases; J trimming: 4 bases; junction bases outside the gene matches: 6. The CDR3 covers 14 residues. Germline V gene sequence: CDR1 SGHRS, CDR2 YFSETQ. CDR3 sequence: CASSPIQGGTEAFF. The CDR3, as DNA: TGCGCCAGCAGCCCTATACAGGGGGGCACTGAAGCTTTCTTT.

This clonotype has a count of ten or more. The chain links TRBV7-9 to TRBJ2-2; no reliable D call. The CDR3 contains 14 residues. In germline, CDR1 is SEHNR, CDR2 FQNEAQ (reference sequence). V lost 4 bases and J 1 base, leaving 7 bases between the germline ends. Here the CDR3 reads CASSYNRNTGELFF. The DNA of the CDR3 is TGTGCCAGCAGCTATAACAGGAACACCGGGGAGCTGTTTTTT.

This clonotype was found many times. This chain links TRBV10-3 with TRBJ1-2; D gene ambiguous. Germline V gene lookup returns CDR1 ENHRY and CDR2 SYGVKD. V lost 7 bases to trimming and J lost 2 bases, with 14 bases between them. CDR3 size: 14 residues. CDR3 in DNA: TGTGCCATCATGAGGACCGACCGAAACTATGGCTACACCTTC. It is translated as CAIMRTDRNYGYTF.

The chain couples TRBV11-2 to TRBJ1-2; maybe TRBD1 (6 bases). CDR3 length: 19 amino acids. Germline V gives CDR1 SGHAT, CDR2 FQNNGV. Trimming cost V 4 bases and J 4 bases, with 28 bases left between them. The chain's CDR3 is CASSSHYGMGAIPLYGYTF. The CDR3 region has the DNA TGTGCCAGCAGCTCCCACTATGGGATGGGGGCCATCCCCCTCTATGGCTACACCTTC.

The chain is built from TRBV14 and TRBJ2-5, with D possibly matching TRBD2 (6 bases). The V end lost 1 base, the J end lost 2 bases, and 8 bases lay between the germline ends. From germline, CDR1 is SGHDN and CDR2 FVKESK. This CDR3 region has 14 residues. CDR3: CASSQGGVQETQYF. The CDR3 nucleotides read TGTGCCAGCAGCCAAGGGGGGGTTCAAGAGACCCAGTACTTC.

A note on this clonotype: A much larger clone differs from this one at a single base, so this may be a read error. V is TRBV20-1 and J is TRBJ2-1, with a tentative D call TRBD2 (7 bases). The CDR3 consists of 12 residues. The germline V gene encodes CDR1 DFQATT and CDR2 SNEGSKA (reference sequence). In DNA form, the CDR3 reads TGCGGTGCTAGCCGAGGGGGGGTTGAGCAGTTCTTC. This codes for CGASRGGVEQFF.

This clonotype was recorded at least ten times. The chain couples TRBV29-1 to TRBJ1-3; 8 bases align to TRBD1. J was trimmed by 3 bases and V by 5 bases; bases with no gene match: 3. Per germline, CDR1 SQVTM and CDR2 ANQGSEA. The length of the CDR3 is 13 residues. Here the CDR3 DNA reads TGCAGCGTTACCGGGACAGGTGGAAACACCATATATTTT. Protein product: CSVTGTGGNTIYF. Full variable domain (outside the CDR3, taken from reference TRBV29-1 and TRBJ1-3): SAVISQKPSRDICQRGTSLTIQCQVDSQVTMMFWYRQQPGQSLTLIATANQGSEATYESGFVIDKFPISRPNLTFSTLTVSNMSPEDSSIYLCSVTGTGGNTIYFGEGSWLTVV.

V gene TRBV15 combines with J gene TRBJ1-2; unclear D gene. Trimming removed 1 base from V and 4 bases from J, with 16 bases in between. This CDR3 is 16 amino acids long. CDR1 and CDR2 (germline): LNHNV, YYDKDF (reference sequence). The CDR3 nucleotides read TGTGCCACCAGCAGAGTTTTGCGGCAGGCGGTCTATGGCTACACCTTC. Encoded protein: CATSRVLRQAVYGYTF.

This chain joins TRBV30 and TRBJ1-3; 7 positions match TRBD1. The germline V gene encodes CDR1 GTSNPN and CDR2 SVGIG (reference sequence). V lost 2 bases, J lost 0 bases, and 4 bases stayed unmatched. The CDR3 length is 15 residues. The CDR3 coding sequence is TGTGCCTGGAGTAAGGGGGCCAGCTCTGGAAACACCATATATTTT. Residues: CAWSKGASSGNTIYF.

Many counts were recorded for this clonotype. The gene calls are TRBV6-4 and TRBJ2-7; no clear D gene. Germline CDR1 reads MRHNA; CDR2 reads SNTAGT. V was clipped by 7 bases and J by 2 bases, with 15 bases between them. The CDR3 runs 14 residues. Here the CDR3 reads CASNNPTQAYEQYF. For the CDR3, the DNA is TGTGCCAGCAATAACCCGACACAAGCCTACGAGCAGTACTTC.

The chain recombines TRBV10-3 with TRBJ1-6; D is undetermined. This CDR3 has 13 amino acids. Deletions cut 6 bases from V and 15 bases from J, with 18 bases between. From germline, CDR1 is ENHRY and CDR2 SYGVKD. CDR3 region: CAISETGKSFLHF. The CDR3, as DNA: TGTGCCATCAGCGAGACGGGGAAATCGTTCCTCCACTTT.

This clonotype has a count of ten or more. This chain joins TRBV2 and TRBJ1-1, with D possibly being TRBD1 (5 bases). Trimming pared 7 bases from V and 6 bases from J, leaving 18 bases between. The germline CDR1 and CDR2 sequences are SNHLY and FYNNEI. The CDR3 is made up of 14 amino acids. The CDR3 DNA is TGTGCCAGCAATCTCAACCAGGACATCGCTGAAGCTTTCTTT. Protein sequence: CASNLNQDIAEAFF.

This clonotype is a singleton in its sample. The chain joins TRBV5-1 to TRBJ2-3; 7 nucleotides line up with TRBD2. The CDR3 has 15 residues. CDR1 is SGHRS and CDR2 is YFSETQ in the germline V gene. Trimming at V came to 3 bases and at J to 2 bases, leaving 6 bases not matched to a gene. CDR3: CASSSGLFSTDTQYF. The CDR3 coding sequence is TGCGCCAGCAGCTCGGGACTATTTTCCACAGATACGCAGTATTTT. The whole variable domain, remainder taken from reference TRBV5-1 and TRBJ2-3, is KAGVTQTPRYLIKTRGQQVTLSCSPISGHRSVSWYQQTPGQGLQFLFEYFSETQRNKGNFPGRFSGRQFSNSRSEMNVSTLELGDSALYLCASSSGLFSTDTQYFGPGTRLTVL.

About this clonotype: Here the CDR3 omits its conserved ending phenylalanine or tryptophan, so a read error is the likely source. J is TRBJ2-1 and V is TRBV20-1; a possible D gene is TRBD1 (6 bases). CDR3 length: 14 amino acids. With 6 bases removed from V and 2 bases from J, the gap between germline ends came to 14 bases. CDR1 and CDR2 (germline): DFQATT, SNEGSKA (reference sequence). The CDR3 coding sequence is TGCAGTGCAATAGGGGGAAGGACCTACAATGAGCAGTTCCTC. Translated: CSAIGGRTYNEQFL.

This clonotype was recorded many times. CDR3 loop: CSAISGHREETQYF. The CDR3 DNA is TGCAGTGCTATTTCTGGACATCGGGAAGAGACCCAGTACTTC. This sequence joins TRBV20-1 and TRBJ2-5, with D maybe TRBD1 (5 bases). Trimming shortened V by 4 bases and J by 3 bases, and 15 bases separated the two germline ends. The CDR3 has 14 residues. In germline, CDR1 is DFQATT, CDR2 SNEGSKA (reference sequence).

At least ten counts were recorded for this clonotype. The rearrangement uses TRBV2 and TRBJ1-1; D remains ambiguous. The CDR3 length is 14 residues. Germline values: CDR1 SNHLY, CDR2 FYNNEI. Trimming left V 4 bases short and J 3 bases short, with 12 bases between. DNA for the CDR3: TGTGCCAGCAGTGCCCTACAGAGGGACACTGAAGCTTTCTTT. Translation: CASSALQRDTEAFF.

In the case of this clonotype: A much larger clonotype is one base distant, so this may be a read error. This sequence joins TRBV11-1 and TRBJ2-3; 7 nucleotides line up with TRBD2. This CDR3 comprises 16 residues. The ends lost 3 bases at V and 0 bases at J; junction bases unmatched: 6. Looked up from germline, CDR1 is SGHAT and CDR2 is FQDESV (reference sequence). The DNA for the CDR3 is TGTGCCAGCAGCTTTGCAGCGGGGAGAAGCACAGATACGCAGTATTTT. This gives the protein CASSFAAGRSTDTQYF.

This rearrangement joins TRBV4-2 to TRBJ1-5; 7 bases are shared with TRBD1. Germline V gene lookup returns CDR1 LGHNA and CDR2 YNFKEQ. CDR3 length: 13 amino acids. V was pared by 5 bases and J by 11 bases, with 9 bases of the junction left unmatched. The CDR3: CASSEGQATSQHF. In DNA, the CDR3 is TGTGCCAGCAGCGAAGGACAGGCCACATCCCAGCATTTT.

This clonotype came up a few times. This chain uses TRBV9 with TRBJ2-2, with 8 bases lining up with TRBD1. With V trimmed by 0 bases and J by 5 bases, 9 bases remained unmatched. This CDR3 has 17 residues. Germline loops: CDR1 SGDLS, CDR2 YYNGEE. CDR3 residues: CASSVGAQGASTGELFF. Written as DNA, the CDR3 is TGTGCCAGCAGCGTAGGGGCGCAGGGGGCTTCTACCGGGGAGCTGTTTTTT.

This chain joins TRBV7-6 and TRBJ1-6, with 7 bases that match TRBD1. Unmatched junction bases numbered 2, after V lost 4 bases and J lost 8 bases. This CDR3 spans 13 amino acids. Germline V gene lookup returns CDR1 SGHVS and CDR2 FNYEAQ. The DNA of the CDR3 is TGTGCCAGCAGCTCTGGACAGGATTCACCCCTCCACTTT. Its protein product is CASSSGQDSPLHF.

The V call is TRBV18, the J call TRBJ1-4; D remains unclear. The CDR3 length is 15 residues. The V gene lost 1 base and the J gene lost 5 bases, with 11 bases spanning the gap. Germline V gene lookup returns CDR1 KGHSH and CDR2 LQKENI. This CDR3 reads CASSPRGDPNEKLFF. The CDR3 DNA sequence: TGTGCCAGCTCACCACGAGGAGACCCCAATGAAAAACTGTTTTTT.

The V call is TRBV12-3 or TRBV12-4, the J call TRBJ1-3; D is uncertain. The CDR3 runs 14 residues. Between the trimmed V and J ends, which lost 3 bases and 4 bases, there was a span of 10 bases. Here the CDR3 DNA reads TGTGCCAGCAGTTTGGTATCGGGGGGAAACACCATATATTTT. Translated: CASSLVSGGNTIYF.

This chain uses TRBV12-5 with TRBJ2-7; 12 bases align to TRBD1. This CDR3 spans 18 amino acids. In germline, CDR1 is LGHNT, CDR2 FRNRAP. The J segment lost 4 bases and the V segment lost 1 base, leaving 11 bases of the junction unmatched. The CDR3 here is CASGLAHDRDRGQYEQYF. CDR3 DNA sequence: TGTGCTAGTGGTTTGGCACACGACAGGGACAGGGGGCAGTACGAGCAGTACTTC.

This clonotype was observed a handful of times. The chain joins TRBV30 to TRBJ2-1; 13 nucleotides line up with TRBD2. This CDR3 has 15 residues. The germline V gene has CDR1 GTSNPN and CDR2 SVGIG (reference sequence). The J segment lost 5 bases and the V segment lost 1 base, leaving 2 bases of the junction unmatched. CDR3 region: CAWSGGLAGNNEQFF. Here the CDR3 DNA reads TGTGCCTGGAGTGGGGGACTAGCGGGGAACAATGAGCAGTTCTTC.

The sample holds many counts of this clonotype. The CDR3, as DNA: TGTGCCAGCAGTTTACAGCTCTCCTACGAGCAGTACTTC. Translated: CASSLQLSYEQYF. The chain is built from TRBV12-3 or TRBV12-4 and TRBJ2-7; no reliable D call. CDR3 length: 13 residues. V was trimmed by 2 bases and J by 0 bases, leaving 5 bases between them.